The 29 T cell receptor beta chains below come from one sample, sequenced in a study of OX40 agonist ivuxolimab in advanced cancers. Generated by immunoSEQ multiplex PCR, the TCRdb table keeps only in-frame clones and is missing some. The profile shows 90,000 to 100,000 clones, about 85% of them singletons. The source material was CD4+ or CD8+ T cells sorted from blood, sampled in a trial of the OX40 agonist ivuxolimab. The receptors here all came from an adult with an advanced solid tumor such as melanoma, head and neck, liver or kidney cancer.

V gene TRBV5-1 combines with J gene TRBJ1-4; TRBD1 matches at 8 bases. CDR3 size: 14 residues. Unmatched junction bases numbered 5, after V lost 3 bases and J lost 7 bases. The germline CDR1 and CDR2 sequences are SGHRS and YFSETQ. The CDR3: CASSSRGRGEKLFF. The CDR3 DNA sequence: TGCGCCAGCAGCTCCAGGGGGCGGGGTGAAAAACTGTTTTTT.

This clone was observed a single time. The chain links TRBV4-1 to TRBJ2-5; D may be TRBD1 (8 bases). Trimming removed 2 bases at V and 4 bases at J, with 23 bases between. CDR3 length: 18 residues. CDR1 and CDR2 (germline): MGHRA, YSYEKL. CDR3 region: CASSQSVLGQGGRETQYF. For the CDR3, the DNA is TGCGCCAGCAGCCAAAGTGTACTCGGACAGGGAGGGCGAGAGACCCAGTACTTC.

The chain couples TRBV6-6 to TRBJ2-1; 8 positions agree with TRBD2. The length of the CDR3 is 15 residues. V trimming: 6 bases; J trimming: 8 bases; junction bases outside the gene matches: 12. The germline CDR1 and CDR2 sequences are MNHNY and SVGAGI (reference sequence). The CDR3 spells CASRIAGPRGDEQFF. CDR3 DNA sequence: TGTGCCAGCAGGATAGCGGGACCTCGGGGGGATGAGCAGTTCTTC.

The V gene is TRBV19, the J gene TRBJ2-3; D is possibly TRBD2 (5 bases). The CDR3 is 13 residues long. V gave up 6 bases and J gave up 4 bases, with 11 bases separating them. The germline CDR1 and CDR2 sequences are LNHDA and SQIVND (reference sequence). In nucleotides, the CDR3 is TGTGCCAGTAGCCCCGTGGGAGCAGATACGCAGTATTTT. This gives the protein CASSPVGADTQYF.

The V and J genes are TRBV5-6 and TRBJ1-5; D may be TRBD1 (6 bases). Trimming removed 3 bases at V and 2 bases at J, with 12 bases between. The germline V gene encodes CDR1 SGHDT and CDR2 YYEEEE. CDR3 length: 15 amino acids. CDR3 protein: CASSSRGVGNQPQHF. DNA of the CDR3: TGTGCCAGCAGCTCTAGGGGGGTGGGCAATCAGCCCCAGCATTTT.

The chain employs TRBV5-1 and TRBJ2-1; TRBD2 aligns across 8 bases. The CDR3 has 14 amino acids. The V segment lost 5 bases and the J segment 8 bases; nucleotides outside the gene matches: 9. Germline CDR1 is SGHRS and CDR2 is YFSETQ. The CDR3 DNA is TGCGCCAGCAGTCCCAGCGGGAGTGACGATGAGCAGTTCTTC. Protein: CASSPSGSDDEQFF. The full variable domain, completed using reference TRBV5-1 and TRBJ2-1, is KAGVTQTPRYLIKTRGQQVTLSCSPISGHRSVSWYQQTPGQGLQFLFEYFSETQRNKGNFPGRFSGRQFSNSRSEMNVSTLELGDSALYLCASSPSGSDDEQFFGPGTRLTVL.

This chain joins TRBV4-1 and TRBJ2-6, with a possible D match to TRBD1 (6 bases). The germline CDR1 and CDR2 sequences are MGHRA and YSYEKL. CDR3 length equals 18 residues. Between the trimmed V and J ends, which lost 5 bases and 0 bases, there was a span of 17 bases. DNA for the CDR3: TGCGCCAGCAGCATACGGACAGTCATGGTCTCTGGGGCCAACGTCCTGACTTTC. This gives the protein CASSIRTVMVSGANVLTF.

The V gene is TRBV7-2, the J gene TRBJ2-1; 9 nucleotides line up with TRBD2. CDR1 is SGHTA, CDR2 FQGNSA, per germline. With V trimmed by 5 bases and J by 2 bases, 7 bases remained unmatched. The CDR3 is 16 amino acids. The CDR3 DNA is TGTGCCAGCAGCCTTTATAGCGGGGGTACCTACAATGAGCAGTTCTTC. It is translated as CASSLYSGGTYNEQFF.

V is TRBV6-1 and J is TRBJ2-5; perhaps D is TRBD1 or TRBD2 (6 bases each). This CDR3 has 14 amino acids. Trimming took off 10 bases at V and 5 bases at J, with 20 bases between the two ends. Germline assignment: CDR1 MNHNS and CDR2 SASEGT. The CDR3: CATLGGLGVETQYF. CDR3 nucleotides: TGTGCCACCCTAGGGGGGCTCGGGGTGGAGACCCAGTACTTC.

The chain recombines TRBV5-5 with TRBJ2-6; D ambiguous. Looked up from germline, CDR1 is SGHKS and CDR2 is YYEKEE (reference sequence). The ends were cut back, 1 base at V and 2 bases at J, with 7 bases in the middle. The CDR3 consists of 15 residues. The CDR3 loop is CASSLPPTGANVLTF. The CDR3 DNA reads as TGTGCCAGCAGCTTGCCACCAACTGGGGCCAACGTCCTGACTTTC.

The chain joins TRBV28 to TRBJ2-7; 7 nucleotides line up with TRBD1. This CDR3 spans 16 amino acids. After removal of 3 bases from V and 1 base from J, the junction contained 9 bases not matched to a gene. Germline V CDR1 and CDR2: MDHEN, SYDVKM. The CDR3 sequence: CASSFNLGQLSYEQYF. The CDR3 DNA is TGTGCCAGCAGTTTTAATCTGGGACAGCTGTCCTACGAGCAGTACTTC.

This rearrangement joins TRBV4-2 to TRBJ2-5; D is possibly TRBD2 (5 bases). CDR1 is LGHNA, CDR2 YNFKEQ, per germline. The CDR3 loop spans 17 amino acids. The V gene lost 0 bases and the J gene lost 7 bases, with 21 bases spanning the gap. In nucleotides, the CDR3 is TGTGCCAGCAGCCAAGATGTTGGCGACGGAGCGGTTACGACCCAGTACTTC. It encodes CASSQDVGDGAVTTQYF.

This chain connects TRBV5-4 to TRBJ2-6; D unresolved. The CDR3 contains 15 residues. V lost 2 bases and J 1 base, leaving 7 bases between the germline ends. CDR1 and CDR2 from the germline V gene are SGHNT and YYREEE (reference sequence). Written as DNA, the CDR3 is TGTGCCAGCAGCTTCGATCTATCTGGGGCCAACGTCCTGACTTTC. Protein sequence: CASSFDLSGANVLTF.

The chain carries TRBV19 and TRBJ2-7, with no clear D. Germline CDR1 and CDR2: LNHDA and SQIVND (reference sequence). V was shortened by 4 bases and J by 4 bases, with 20 bases between the two germline ends. This CDR3 spans 16 amino acids. CDR3 coding DNA: TGTGCCAGTAGTAGAACAGACATAACGGGCCTTTACGAGCAGTACTTC. As protein: CASSRTDITGLYEQYF.

The chain employs TRBV2 and TRBJ1-5, with D tentatively TRBD1 (5 bases). Trimming cost V 0 bases and J 9 bases, with 15 bases left between them. Germline V gene data show CDR1 as SNHLY and CDR2 as FYNNEI. There are 15 residues in the CDR3. The DNA for the CDR3 is TGTGCCAGCAGTGAAGCGCAAGGGGCGCTGGGGCCCCAGCATTTT. Translating it yields CASSEAQGALGPQHF. The variable domain in full, with the rest retrieved from reference TRBV2 and TRBJ1-5, is EPEVTQTPSHQVTQMGQEVILRCVPISNHLYFYWYRQILGQKVEFLVSFYNNEISEKSEIFDDQFSVERPDGSNFTLKIRSTKLEDSAMYFCASSEAQGALGPQHFGDGTRLSIL.

The genes are TRBV27 and TRBJ2-5; D is possibly TRBD1 or TRBD2 (5 bases each). V was shortened by 3 bases and J by 7 bases, with 15 bases between the two germline ends. CDR1 and CDR2 from the germline V gene are MNHEY and SMNVEV (reference sequence). The CDR3 length is 14 residues. The CDR3 coding sequence is TGTGCCAGCAGTTTCTCCGGGACCACAGCGACCCAGTACTTC. Its protein is CASSFSGTTATQYF.

This clone was recorded a few times. The CDR3 nucleotides read TGTGCCAGCAGTGATTCACAGGGCAGCTCAGAGACCCAGTACTTC. Residues: CASSDSQGSSETQYF. The chain links TRBV6-1 to TRBJ2-5, with D tentatively TRBD1 (6 bases). This CDR3 contains 15 residues. The V and J ends lost 3 bases and 4 bases respectively, with 15 bases between them. CDR1 and CDR2 (germline): MNHNS, SASEGT.

The chain joins TRBV6-1 to TRBJ2-1; D is uncertain. V was pared by 5 bases and J by 5 bases, with 16 bases between. The germline CDR1 and CDR2 sequences are MNHNS and SASEGT. This CDR3 comprises 15 residues. The CDR3 DNA sequence: TGTGCCAGCAGTCCCCGACTCCCCCTCAACAATGAGCAGTTCTTC. This gives the protein CASSPRLPLNNEQFF.

The CDR3 bases are TGTGCCAGCAGTTTCCGGGACAGGGGAGGTGATACGCAGTATTTT. This gives the protein CASSFRDRGGDTQYF. The rearrangement links TRBV27 to TRBJ2-3, with 10 bases matching TRBD1. Germline CDR1 is MNHEY and CDR2 is SMNVEV (reference sequence). Unmatched junction bases numbered 6, after V lost 3 bases and J lost 6 bases. CDR3 size: 15 residues.

The chain carries TRBV6-6 and TRBJ1-1; no reliable D call. V lost 5 bases and J lost 1, with 2 bases in between. Germline values: CDR1 MNHNY, CDR2 SVGAGI (reference sequence). The CDR3 runs to 11 residues. The CDR3 loop is CASSENTEAFF. The CDR3 DNA reads TGTGCCAGCAGTGAGAACACTGAAGCTTTCTTT.

The J gene is TRBJ2-2, the V gene TRBV19; the match to TRBD2 covers 9 bases. The junction had 8 bases not matched to a gene; V was cut back by 9 bases and J by 0 bases. In germline, CDR1 is LNHDA, CDR2 SQIVND (reference sequence). CDR3 length equals 16 residues. CDR3 bases: TGTGCCAGCACTCCTCTAGCGGGGACGAACACCGGGGAGCTGTTTTTT. It yields the protein CASTPLAGTNTGELFF.

The chain joins TRBV18 to TRBJ2-1; 10 bases line up with TRBD2. The V segment lost 8 bases and the J segment 7 bases; nucleotides outside the gene matches: 11. The CDR3 sequence is 15 residues long. Germline V gene sequence: CDR1 KGHSH, CDR2 LQKENI. The CDR3 coding sequence is TGTGCCAGCCGCGCGGAAGGACTAGCGGTGAATGAGCAGTTCTTC. It specifies CASRAEGLAVNEQFF.

The chain uses TRBV11-2 and TRBJ2-5, with D hard to call. The CDR3 is 16 residues long. V lost 5 bases and J 2 bases, leaving 18 bases between the germline ends. Germline CDR1 reads SGHAT; CDR2 reads FQNNGV. The DNA for the CDR3 is TGTGCCAGCAGCCCCTCCCTCCAACCGCCACAAGAGACCCAGTACTTC. It is translated as CASSPSLQPPQETQYF.

This rearrangement joins TRBV7-2 to TRBJ2-5; TRBD2 is a possible D gene (6 bases). The CDR3 loop spans 15 amino acids. Per germline, CDR1 SGHTA and CDR2 FQGNSA. V lost 2 bases to trimming and J lost 1 base, with 11 bases between them. CDR3 loop: CASSLSPGAQETQYF. The DNA for the CDR3 is TGTGCCAGCAGCTTAAGTCCGGGAGCCCAAGAGACCCAGTACTTC.

This clone was found many times. The chain employs TRBV30 and TRBJ1-4; 7 bases map to TRBD1. Germline lookup yields CDR1 GTSNPN and CDR2 SVGIG (reference sequence). Germline trimming cut 2 bases from V and 7 bases from J; bases unmatched to any gene: 10. This CDR3 comprises 15 residues. The CDR3 sequence: CAWSQGDVGGEKLFF. In DNA form, the CDR3 reads TGTGCCTGGAGTCAGGGGGATGTAGGTGGTGAAAAACTGTTTTTT.

The chain combines TRBV7-8 with TRBJ1-5; weak D call: TRBD1 (5 bases). V was pared by 6 bases and J by 5 bases, with 20 bases between. There are 16 residues in the CDR3. Germline V CDR1 and CDR2: SGHVS, FQNEAQ. In nucleotides, the CDR3 is TGTGCCAGCAGTTCCCGACAGATAGGTTCGGATCAGCCCCAGCATTTT. It is translated as CASSSRQIGSDQPQHF.

The rearrangement uses TRBV19 and TRBJ2-3; the match to TRBD1 covers 8 bases. V lost 5 bases, J lost 6 bases, and 7 bases stayed unmatched. Germline lookup yields CDR1 LNHDA and CDR2 SQIVND (reference sequence). This CDR3 region has 14 residues. The CDR3 DNA reads TGTGCCAGTAGTCTTCAGGGGGCGCGGGATACGCAGTATTTT. It is translated as CASSLQGARDTQYF.

In this sample, this clone turned up a few times. The J gene is TRBJ1-5, the V gene TRBV6-5, with 8 bases that match TRBD1. V lost 5 bases to trimming and J lost 7 bases; unmatched junction nucleotides: 4. The CDR3 is 13 residues long. CDR1 is MNHEY, CDR2 SVGAGI, per germline. The CDR3 here is CASSRQGRQPQHF. The CDR3, as DNA: TGTGCCAGCAGTCGACAGGGGAGGCAGCCCCAGCATTTT.

A single count supports this clone. The V call is TRBV11-2, the J call TRBJ1-1; D is unresolved. The CDR3 has 14 amino acids. CDR1 and CDR2 (germline): SGHAT, FQNNGV. The V and J ends lost 5 bases and 0 bases respectively, with 10 bases between them. This chain's CDR3 is CASSVPPMNTEAFF. The CDR3 bases are TGTGCCAGCAGCGTCCCCCCCATGAACACTGAAGCTTTCTTT.